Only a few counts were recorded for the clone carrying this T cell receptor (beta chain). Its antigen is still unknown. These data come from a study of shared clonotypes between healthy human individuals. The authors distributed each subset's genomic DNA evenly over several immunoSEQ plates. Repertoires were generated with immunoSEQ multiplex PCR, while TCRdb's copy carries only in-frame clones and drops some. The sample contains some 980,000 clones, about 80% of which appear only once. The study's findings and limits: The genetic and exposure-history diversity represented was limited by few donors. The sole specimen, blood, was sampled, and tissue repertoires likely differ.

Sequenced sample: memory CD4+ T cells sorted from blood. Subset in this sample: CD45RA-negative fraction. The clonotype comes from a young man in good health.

The CDR3 bases are TGTGCCAGCCTCGGGGGGAATCAGCCCCAGCATTTT. Amino acids: CASLGGNQPQHF. The chain links TRBV28 to TRBJ1-5, with D maybe TRBD1 (5 bases). The V end lost 8 bases, the J end lost 4 bases, and 9 bases lay between the germline ends. Germline CDR1 reads MDHEN; CDR2 reads SYDVKM. The CDR3 has 12 amino acids. Combining the CDR3 with reference TRBV28 and TRBJ1-5 gives the whole variable domain DVKVTQSSRYLVKRTGEKVFLECVQDMDHENMFWYRQDPGLGLRLIYFSYDVKMKEKGDIPEGYSVSREKKERFSLILESASTNQTSMYLCASLGGNQPQHFGDGTRLSIL.